What follows are 21 T cell receptor beta chains derived from one specimen sequenced in a study of CD8+CD57+ T cells in acquired aplastic anemia. Template material for TCR beta VDJ and CDR3 profiling consisted of genomic DNA. TCRdb reprocessed the reads via MiXCR and lists one record per CDR3 protein. The data hold 150,000 to 200,000 distinct CDR3 sequences, with roughly 45% observed a single time. The authors sequenced patients whose flow cytometry had shown CD8+CD57+ cell expansion. Sequencing used sorted CD4+, CD8+, or CD8+CD57+ T cells (not recorded which) from PBMCs. The receptors here all came from a human donor with aplastic anemia.

This clonotype was seen many times. The chain carries TRBV5-5 and TRBJ1-6; 10 nucleotides match TRBD1. Germline V gene data show CDR1 as SGHKS and CDR2 as YYEKEE (reference sequence). The V and J ends lost 3 bases and 10 bases, in that order; junction bases with no gene match: 4. The CDR3 is 14 amino acids. The chain's CDR3 is CASSSGTGESPLHF. CDR3 DNA: TGTGCCAGCAGCTCCGGGACAGGGGAATCACCCCTCCACTTT.

This clonotype appeared once. V is TRBV10-3 and J is TRBJ2-5; 16 bases align to TRBD2. Germline CDR1 is ENHRY and CDR2 is SYGVKD. V shed 6 bases, J shed 5 bases, and the junction held 9 bases outside the gene matches. This CDR3 is built from 17 residues. The CDR3 region is CAISPGGTSGRGETQYF. The CDR3 DNA sequence: TGTGCCATCAGCCCAGGGGGGACTAGCGGGAGGGGGGAGACCCAGTACTTC.

There are many counts of this clonotype. This chain links TRBV9 with TRBJ2-7; D is tentatively TRBD1 or TRBD2 (5 bases each). Germline V gene data show CDR1 as SGDLS and CDR2 as YYNGEE. With 3 bases removed from V and 2 bases from J, the gap between germline ends came to 12 bases. The CDR3 covers 14 residues. Here the CDR3 reads CASSGDLPPYEQYF. The CDR3 DNA is TGTGCCAGCAGCGGGGACCTACCACCCTACGAGCAGTACTTC.

This chain links TRBV19 with TRBJ2-7; maybe TRBD2 (6 bases). This CDR3 is 14 amino acids long. Germline V gene data show CDR1 as LNHDA and CDR2 as SQIVND (reference sequence). V lost 4 bases and J lost 3, with 13 bases in between. The CDR3 reads CASSREPEGYEQYF. CDR3 DNA: TGTGCCAGTAGTAGGGAGCCGGAGGGCTACGAGCAGTACTTC.

Many counts were recorded for this clonotype. The V and J genes are TRBV19 and TRBJ2-3; TRBD2 matches 13 bases. CDR3 length: 14 residues. The V gene's germline CDR1 is LNHDA and CDR2 SQIVND (reference sequence). After removal of 7 bases from V and 10 bases from J, the junction contained 8 bases not matched to a gene. CDR3 nucleotides: TGTGCCAGTAATCGCGGGACTAGCGGGAACTCGCAGTATTTT. Protein product: CASNRGTSGNSQYF.

In regard to this clonotype: One end of the junction varies from germline; a read error may be responsible. The chain employs TRBV10-2 and TRBJ2-2; possible D gene TRBD2, 5 bases. This CDR3 comprises 12 residues. Germline V lookup: CDR1 WSHSY, CDR2 SAAADI. CDR3 protein: CANSVGTGVLFF. The CDR3, as DNA: TGCGCCAACAGTGTCGGCACCGGGGTGCTGTTTTTC.

The rearrangement links TRBV10-3 to TRBJ2-7; either TRBD1 or TRBD2 may supply D (5 bases each). Germline V gene sequence: CDR1 ENHRY, CDR2 SYGVKD. The CDR3 extends over 14 amino acids. Trimming took off 8 bases at V and 1 base at J, with 15 bases between the two ends. The CDR3 reads CAISAGWGSYEQYF. CDR3 sequence (DNA): TGTGCCATCTCGGCCGGTTGGGGGTCCTACGAGCAGTACTTC.

This clonotype was detected ten times or more. Its ends do not fully match the called genes, so a read error is possible. The chain links TRBV5-1 to TRBJ1-1, with D possibly TRBD1 on 5 matching bases. CDR3 length: 14 amino acids. Germline-derived CDR1 and CDR2 are SGHRS and YFSETQ. This CDR3 is CASSLSGLNTEAFF. The CDR3 DNA reads as TGTGCCAGCAGTCTTTCGGGACTGAACACTGAAGCTTTCTTT.

The chain joins TRBV10-3 to TRBJ2-7, with 7 bases fitting TRBD2. The CDR3 is made up of 16 amino acids. Germline assignment: CDR1 ENHRY and CDR2 SYGVKD. V lost 5 bases, J lost 2 bases, and 12 bases stayed unmatched. As DNA, the CDR3 is TGTGCCATCAGTTCCCAGGGAGGGGCGATGACCTACGAGCAGTACTTC. Its protein product is CAISSQGGAMTYEQYF.

This clonotype was seen more than once but under ten times. J is TRBJ2-5 and V is TRBV19; D is perhaps TRBD1 (5 bases). Trimming cost V 5 bases and J 1 base, with 8 bases left between them. Per the germline V gene, CDR1 is LNHDA and CDR2 is SQIVND (reference sequence). This CDR3 has 13 residues. The CDR3 sequence is CASSPDSQETQYF. CDR3 in DNA: TGTGCCAGTAGTCCCGACAGCCAAGAGACCCAGTACTTC.

V is TRBV14 and J is TRBJ1-6; D might be TRBD1 (6 bases). The length of the CDR3 is 15 residues. V dropped 0 bases and J dropped 9 bases, with 12 bases sitting between them. CDR1 and CDR2 (germline): SGHDN, FVKESK. Written as DNA, the CDR3 is TGTGCCAGCAGCCAAGAGGTTCACAGGGCTTCACCCCTCCACTTT. It specifies CASSQEVHRASPLHF.

The chain is built from TRBV20-1 and TRBJ1-1; D is perhaps TRBD1 (6 bases). Germline V lookup: CDR1 DFQATT, CDR2 SNEGSKA (reference sequence). The CDR3 has 16 amino acids. V lost 4 bases and J lost 2, with 20 bases in between. CDR3 in amino acids: CSAINPGPGANTEAFF. The DNA of the CDR3 is TGCAGTGCTATTAATCCGGGACCGGGGGCCAACACTGAAGCTTTCTTT.

V is TRBV19 and J is TRBJ1-1; D remains ambiguous. Germline V lookup: CDR1 LNHDA, CDR2 SQIVND (reference sequence). Trimming removed 7 bases from V and 2 bases from J, with 17 bases in between. The CDR3 is 15 amino acids. The CDR3 is CASMANGVLNTEAFF. CDR3 coding DNA: TGTGCCAGTATGGCGAACGGAGTACTCAACACTGAAGCTTTCTTT.

There are a few counts of this clonotype. A much larger clone lies a single base off, so this may be a read error. No conserved phenylalanine or tryptophan ends this CDR3, so it is likely a read error. This chain connects TRBV2 to TRBJ2-6; possibly TRBD1 or TRBD2 for D (5 bases each). CDR1 is SNHLY, CDR2 FYNNEI, per germline. Trimming pared 4 bases from V and 15 bases from J, leaving 22 bases between. The CDR3 is made up of 15 amino acids. The CDR3 DNA is TGTGCCAGCAGTGGGGAGCTGGGGACGCCTCAGGACCTGACTCTC. Amino acid sequence: CASSGELGTPQDLTL.

V and J are TRBV10-2 and TRBJ2-1; 12 bases fit TRBD2. In germline, CDR1 is WSHSY, CDR2 SAAADI. The J segment lost 4 bases and the V segment lost 10 bases, leaving 5 bases of the junction unmatched. The CDR3 loop spans 14 amino acids. CDR3 nucleotide sequence: TGCGCCATCGGGACTAGCGGGCCTTACAATGAGCAGTTCTTC. Residues: CAIGTSGPYNEQFF.

On this clonotype itself: One junction end disagrees with the germline gene, perhaps due to a read error. This sequence joins TRBV10-3 and TRBJ1-1, with unresolved D. Germline loops: CDR1 ENHRY, CDR2 SYGVKD. This CDR3 has 12 residues. CDR3 amino acids: CTINRADTGAFF. Here the CDR3 DNA reads TGTACCATCAATAGGGCTGACACTGGAGCTTTCTTT.

In this sample, this clonotype turned up a few times. The chain carries TRBV5-1 and TRBJ2-5, with 8 bases lining up with TRBD2. The CDR3 is 14 residues long. Trimming removed 3 bases from V and 5 bases from J; junction bases left unmatched: 6. From germline, CDR1 is SGHRS and CDR2 YFSETQ. The CDR3 is CASSSGRAGETQYF. In DNA, the CDR3 is TGCGCCAGCAGCTCCGGGAGGGCCGGGGAGACCCAGTACTTC.

This clonotype was counted a few times. One base away lies a much larger clone, so this may be a sequencing read error. The V gene is TRBV11-1, the J gene TRBJ1-2; D might be TRBD1 (6 bases). Germline V gene sequence: CDR1 SGHAT, CDR2 FQDESV (reference sequence). CDR3 length equals 16 residues. V was shortened by 5 bases and J by 2 bases, with 18 bases between the two germline ends. The CDR3 DNA reads as TGTGCCAGCAGCCCCCACCCTCAGGGGCCCAACTATGGCTACACCTTC. This codes for CASSPHPQGPNYGYTF.

Many counts were recorded for this clonotype. J is TRBJ2-1 and V is TRBV29-1; 9 bases map to TRBD1. V lost 6 bases and J lost 8; bases outside the gene matches: 8. The CDR3 has 13 amino acids. CDR1 SQVTM and CDR2 ANQGSEA come from the germline V gene. The CDR3 is CSVRDRVRYEQFF. CDR3 nucleotide sequence: TGCAGCGTCAGGGACAGGGTTAGGTATGAGCAGTTCTTC.

This clonotype was recorded at least ten times. The chain recombines TRBV5-1 with TRBJ1-6; 7 bases agree with TRBD1. Germline V gene sequence: CDR1 SGHRS, CDR2 YFSETQ. The CDR3 sequence is 14 residues long. Trimming cost V 1 base and J 8 bases; bases outside gene matches: 3. The CDR3 spells CASSLSTGDSPLHF. The DNA for the CDR3 is TGCGCCAGCAGCTTGTCTACAGGGGATTCACCCCTCCACTTT. The complete variable domain, with remaining parts taken from reference TRBV5-1 and TRBJ1-6, reads KAGVTQTPRYLIKTRGQQVTLSCSPISGHRSVSWYQQTPGQGLQFLFEYFSETQRNKGNFPGRFSGRQFSNSRSEMNVSTLELGDSALYLCASSLSTGDSPLHFGNGTRLTVT.

For this clonotype: This may come from a read error, since a much larger clone is one base off. The rearrangement uses TRBV9 and TRBJ1-4; TRBD1 might be the D (6 bases). The CDR3 totals 14 residues. Germline values: CDR1 SGDLS, CDR2 YYNGEE. The DNA of the CDR3 is TGTGCCAGCAGCCGGGGGCCAGGGGATGAAAAACTGCTTTTT. Translating it yields CASSRGPGDEKLLF.